These 28 T cell receptor beta chains share one sample of origin, sequenced in a study of CD8 T cells in ankylosing spondylitis. The study's findings and limits: A TCR beta motif of several highly homologous variants seemed to mark ankylosing spondylitis blood.

The antigens these receptors bind are not known. TCRdb itself ran the 5' RACE reads through MiXCR, one entry per CDR3 protein. The top ten clones hold about 15% of a sample with about 390,000 distinct CDR3 sequences, 20% to 25% of them seen once. The sample was blood, either unsorted or a sorted T cell fraction (not recorded which). These receptors all come from a male donor with ankylosing spondylitis.

The chain has TRBV7-9 and TRBJ2-1; D uncertain. Trimming took 4 bases from V and 9 from J, leaving 10 bases between them. Looked up from germline, CDR1 is SEHNR and CDR2 is FQNEAQ (reference sequence). CDR3 length: 12 amino acids. The DNA of the CDR3 is TGTGCCAGCAGCTCCCCGTTGGGTGAGCAGTTCTTC. Translating it yields CASSSPLGEQFF.

The table lists this clonotype with many counts. The junction does not match germline at one end; this may be a read error. This rearrangement joins TRBV5-1 to TRBJ2-3; possibly TRBD2 for D (5 bases). Germline assignment: CDR1 SGHRS and CDR2 YFSETQ. The length of the CDR3 is 15 residues. CDR3 amino acids: CASSLGGGRTDTQYF. The DNA for the CDR3 is TGTGCCAGCAGCTTAGGTGGCGGGCGCACAGATACGCAGTATTTT.

This clonotype was observed a handful of times. This rearrangement joins TRBV20-1 to TRBJ2-5, with TRBD2 matching over 7 bases. The J segment lost 5 bases and the V segment lost 3 bases, leaving 6 bases of the junction unmatched. The CDR3 totals 13 residues. Germline V gene sequence: CDR1 DFQATT, CDR2 SNEGSKA (reference sequence). The DNA of the CDR3 is TGCAGTGCTAGGGGCGGGAGTTGGGAGACCCAGTACTTC. Amino acids: CSARGGSWETQYF.

The chain uses TRBV5-1 and TRBJ2-2; no reliable D call. In germline, CDR1 is SGHRS, CDR2 YFSETQ. Trimming took 1 base from V and 5 from J, leaving 12 bases between them. The CDR3 is made up of 15 amino acids. This CDR3 is CASSLIQTRTGELFF. As DNA, the CDR3 is TGCGCCAGCAGCTTGATTCAAACGAGGACCGGGGAGCTGTTTTTT.

This clonotype was detected a few times. The chain employs TRBV20-1 and TRBJ2-7, with D possibly being TRBD2 (5 bases). The germline V gene encodes CDR1 DFQATT and CDR2 SNEGSKA (reference sequence). This CDR3 comprises 15 residues. Trimming cost V 5 bases and J 0 bases, with 17 bases left between them. CDR3 DNA: TGCAGTGCTCCGCACCGGACGGGGAGCTCCTACGAGCAGTACTTC. Protein product: CSAPHRTGSSYEQYF.

The J gene is TRBJ2-7, the V gene TRBV6-1; 7 bases are a match to TRBD2. CDR3 size: 17 residues. Unmatched junction bases numbered 13, after V lost 4 bases and J lost 1 base. Per the germline V gene, CDR1 is MNHNS and CDR2 is SASEGT. In DNA form, the CDR3 reads TGTGCCAGCAGTGCCTTTTCCGCGGGGGTTGGTTCCTACGAGCAGTACTTC. Protein sequence: CASSAFSAGVGSYEQYF.

A few counts support this clonotype. This rearrangement joins TRBV3-1 to TRBJ2-3; D uncertain. With 2 bases removed from V and 2 bases from J, the gap between germline ends came to 2 bases. The CDR3 totals 12 residues. Germline V gene sequence: CDR1 LGHDT, CDR2 YNNKEL (reference sequence). This chain's CDR3 is CASSQNTDTQYF. The CDR3 nucleotides read TGTGCCAGCAGCCAAAACACAGATACGCAGTATTTT.

This sequence joins TRBV25-1 and TRBJ2-2, with 7 bases lining up with TRBD2. Germline CDR1 reads MGHDK; CDR2 reads SYGVNS. CDR3 size: 17 residues. V was pared by 2 bases and J by 4 bases, with 10 bases of the junction left unmatched. The CDR3 DNA follows: TGTGCCAGCAGTGAACCCTGGGGGGAGGGTATCACCGGGGAGCTGTTTTTT. This translates into CASSEPWGEGITGELFF.

This clonotype was seen a handful of times. The rearrangement links TRBV5-1 to TRBJ1-2; D remains unclear. Germline lookup yields CDR1 SGHRS and CDR2 YFSETQ. The CDR3 covers 12 residues. V dropped 6 bases and J dropped 6 bases, with 12 bases sitting between them. The CDR3 reads CASINYDNGYTF. CDR3 DNA sequence: TGCGCCAGCATAAATTATGATAATGGCTACACCTTC.

This clonotype occurred a few times. The genes are TRBV27 and TRBJ2-7, with D hard to call. CDR3 length: 14 residues. Germline V gene lookup returns CDR1 MNHEY and CDR2 SMNVEV (reference sequence). The V gene lost 3 bases and the J gene lost 2 bases, with 11 bases spanning the gap. CDR3 sequence reads: CASSFYDQTYEQYF. The CDR3 DNA is TGTGCCAGCAGTTTTTATGACCAAACCTACGAGCAGTACTTC.

This chain links TRBV7-9 with TRBJ2-1; maybe TRBD1 (5 bases). The CDR3 sequence is 13 residues long. V was shortened by 6 bases and J by 8 bases, with 14 bases between the two germline ends. Germline V lookup: CDR1 SEHNR, CDR2 FQNEAQ (reference sequence). CDR3 nucleotides: TGTGCCAGCAGTCCTTGGGGCAGGGATGAGCAGTTCTTC. Its translation: CASSPWGRDEQFF.

The CDR3 DNA reads TGTGCCATCAGTCGGACAGGGGACACCGGGGAGCTGTTTTTT. It is translated as CAISRTGDTGELFF. The rearrangement uses TRBV10-3 and TRBJ2-2, with TRBD1 identical over 9 bases. The V and J ends lost 5 bases and 3 bases, in that order; junction bases with no gene match: 1. From germline, CDR1 is ENHRY and CDR2 SYGVKD. There are 14 residues in the CDR3.

This clonotype was seen a few times. The J gene is TRBJ2-7, the V gene TRBV20-1; 8 nucleotides align to TRBD1. The ends lost 6 bases at V and 3 bases at J; junction bases unmatched: 7. The CDR3 is made up of 13 amino acids. Germline loops: CDR1 DFQATT, CDR2 SNEGSKA (reference sequence). CDR3 DNA sequence: TGCAGTGCCACGGACAGGGACGGCTACGAGCAGTACTTC. It is translated as CSATDRDGYEQYF.

This clonotype was seen a few times. This chain uses TRBV7-2 with TRBJ2-7, with D perhaps TRBD2 (5 bases). The CDR3 extends over 12 amino acids. Trimming removed 5 bases from V and 4 bases from J, with 9 bases in between. The V gene's germline CDR1 is SGHTA and CDR2 FQGNSA. The CDR3 DNA sequence: TGTGCCAGCAGCCCTAGCCCTTACGAGCAGTACTTC. This encodes CASSPSPYEQYF.

V is TRBV9 and J is TRBJ2-2; 7 bases are a match to TRBD2. The CDR3 covers 14 residues. Trimming at V came to 2 bases and at J to 5 bases, leaving 3 bases not matched to a gene. CDR1 SGDLS and CDR2 YYNGEE come from the germline V gene. CDR3: CASSVSGGTGELFF. The CDR3 DNA is TGTGCCAGCAGCGTCTCGGGAGGTACCGGGGAGCTGTTTTTT.

This clonotype was found a few times. The chain couples TRBV24-1 to TRBJ2-3; no firm D call. V lost 5 bases and J 4 bases, leaving 9 bases between the germline ends. Per germline, CDR1 KGHDR and CDR2 SFDVKD. CDR3 length: 13 amino acids. The CDR3 coding sequence is TGTGCCACCAGTGGTAGTAGCCCAGATACGCAGTATTTT. Translation gives CATSGSSPDTQYF.

This clonotype was observed a few times. The rearrangement uses TRBV4-1 and TRBJ1-5, with D possibly TRBD1 on 6 matching bases. Between the trimmed V and J ends, which lost 4 bases and 6 bases, there was a span of 13 bases. CDR1 and CDR2 from the germline V gene are MGHRA and YSYEKL. The CDR3 is 14 residues long. CDR3 in DNA: TGCGCCAGCAGCCCCGCGGGGGGCGGTCAGCCCCAGCATTTT. The encoded protein is CASSPAGGGQPQHF.

Concerning this clonotype itself: This may arise from a read error, as a much more abundant clone is one base away. The rearrangement links TRBV12-3 or TRBV12-4 to TRBJ2-3, with D uncertain. The CDR3 runs to 14 residues. Trimming left V 5 bases short and J 4 bases short, with 13 bases between. In DNA form, the CDR3 reads TGTGCCAGCAGTCCCGGATGGGAATCAGATACGCAGTATTTT. Amino acids: CASSPGWESDTQYF.

The chain couples TRBV28 to TRBJ1-5; D ambiguous. CDR3 length: 13 amino acids. Between the trimmed V and J ends, which lost 2 bases and 6 bases, there was a span of 8 bases. Germline lookup yields CDR1 MDHEN and CDR2 SYDVKM. The CDR3 loop reads CASSLGPSQPQHF. CDR3 nucleotides: TGTGCCAGCAGTTTAGGCCCAAGTCAGCCCCAGCATTTT.

This clonotype has a handful of counts. The chain has TRBV28 and TRBJ2-3; D might be TRBD2 (5 bases). Germline CDR1 reads MDHEN; CDR2 reads SYDVKM. Trimming cost V 5 bases and J 2 bases, with 26 bases left between them. The CDR3 covers 19 residues. The CDR3 loop reads CASSPTGDSRLTLTDTQYF. In nucleotides, the CDR3 is TGTGCCAGCAGTCCCACCGGGGATAGCAGACTAACCCTCACAGATACGCAGTATTTT.

The rearrangement uses TRBV4-2 and TRBJ1-1, with D perhaps matching TRBD1 (6 bases). The CDR3 has 14 amino acids. Germline values: CDR1 LGHNA, CDR2 YNFKEQ. V lost 6 bases, J lost 4 bases, and 15 bases lay in between. CDR3 in DNA: TGTGCCAGCAGGGGTAGCGGGGGGCCCACTGAAGCTTTCTTT. Translating it yields CASRGSGGPTEAFF.

The chain has TRBV4-2 and TRBJ2-5; D call uncertain. CDR1 and CDR2 from the germline V gene are LGHNA and YNFKEQ. V gave up 4 bases and J gave up 3 bases, with 18 bases separating them. This CDR3 is 16 amino acids long. CDR3 bases: TGTGCCAGCAGCCTCAGCTCGGCGGCCTTTGAAGAGACCCAGTACTTC. Translation gives CASSLSSAAFEETQYF.

V and J are TRBV20-1 and TRBJ2-7; 8 positions agree with TRBD2. V trimming: 5 bases; J trimming: 3 bases; junction bases outside the gene matches: 6. This CDR3 is built from 13 residues. Germline CDR1 and CDR2: DFQATT and SNEGSKA (reference sequence). The DNA of the CDR3 is TGCAGTGCTGGGGGACTAGGAGACTACGAGCAGTACTTC. Residues: CSAGGLGDYEQYF.

The J gene is TRBJ2-5, the V gene TRBV25-1, with a tentative D call TRBD1 (6 bases). This CDR3 region has 14 residues. CDR1 and CDR2 (germline): MGHDK, SYGVNS. The V end was cut by 3 bases, the J end by 1 base, with 9 bases between. CDR3 amino acids: CASSETGLQETQYF. CDR3 coding DNA: TGTGCCAGCAGTGAGACAGGCCTCCAAGAGACCCAGTACTTC.

This sequence joins TRBV7-3 and TRBJ2-2, with 9 bases matching TRBD2. The CDR3 is 16 residues long. Unmatched junction bases numbered 9, after V lost 4 bases and J lost 6 bases. Germline lookup yields CDR1 SGHTA and CDR2 FQGTGA. CDR3: CASSYRPSGTAGELFF. CDR3 DNA: TGTGCCAGCAGCTATAGGCCTAGCGGGACTGCCGGGGAGCTGTTTTTT.

Points on this clonotype: The junction differs from germline at one of its ends, possibly a read error. The chain couples TRBV6-1 to TRBJ2-7, with TRBD2 identical over 7 bases. Germline V gene lookup returns CDR1 MNHNS and CDR2 SASEGT. This CDR3 is 11 amino acids long. The CDR3 DNA reads as TGTGCCAGCAGTGTAGCACCGGGACTACATTTC. The encoded protein is CASSVAPGLHF.

This clonotype has a handful of counts. This sequence joins TRBV7-9 and TRBJ1-6, with TRBD1 matching over 8 bases. V gave up 5 bases and J gave up 7 bases; unmatched junction bases: 7. In germline, CDR1 is SEHNR, CDR2 FQNEAQ (reference sequence). The length of the CDR3 is 15 residues. The CDR3 reads CASSPGTGHNSPLHF. In nucleotides, the CDR3 is TGTGCCAGCAGCCCCGGGACAGGACACAATTCACCCCTCCACTTT.

The rearrangement joins TRBV28 to TRBJ1-2; D may be TRBD1 (6 bases). The CDR3 runs to 14 residues. The ends were cut back, 6 bases at V and 9 bases at J, with 20 bases in the middle. Germline V CDR1 and CDR2: MDHEN, SYDVKM. The CDR3 region is CASSGGTPARRYTF. CDR3 bases: TGTGCCAGCAGCGGAGGGACACCGGCTCGACGCTACACCTTC.